These 17 T cell receptor beta chains share one sample of origin, sequenced in a study of spatial heterogeneity in lung cancer. TCRdb reprocessed the 5' RACE reads via MiXCR and lists one record per CDR3 protein. This table has 650 to 950 distinct CDR3 sequences, around two thirds appearing once. The time point was: blood at routine non-recurrence follow-up after resection. Sequencing used PBMCs, obtained at follow-up. The receptors derive from a female donor with early-stage non-small cell lung cancer.

Regarding this clonotype: This beta chain appears as a stray read in a library generated for alpha chains; its size is not informative. V gene TRBV5-1 combines with J gene TRBJ1-6; no definite D call. V lost 4 bases to trimming and J lost 5 bases, with 13 bases between them. The CDR3 contains 15 residues. The germline CDR1 and CDR2 sequences are SGHRS and YFSETQ. CDR3 in amino acids: CASSEGAGNNSPLHF. The DNA for the CDR3 is TGCGCCAGCAGCGAGGGAGCCGGGAATAATTCACCCCTCCACTTT.

As for this clonotype: This beta chain is a stray read from a library made for alpha chains; its abundance is not meaningful. This rearrangement joins TRBV2 to TRBJ2-1; 9 bases are shared with TRBD2. Germline CDR1 and CDR2: SNHLY and FYNNEI. Losses at the gene ends were 1 base for V and 7 bases for J; bases not matched to a gene: 8. The length of the CDR3 is 16 residues. The CDR3 nucleotides read TGTGCCAGCAGTGAAGAGGGACTAGCTGGCCCGAATGAGCAGTTCTTC. Amino acid sequence: CASSEEGLAGPNEQFF.

For this clonotype: Found in a library prepared for alpha chains, this beta chain is an off-target read, and its abundance has little meaning. This rearrangement joins TRBV13 to TRBJ1-1; D is unclear. The germline CDR1 and CDR2 sequences are PRHDT and FYEKMQ (reference sequence). The V end lost 2 bases, the J end lost 5 bases, and 12 bases lay between the germline ends. This CDR3 contains 14 residues. CDR3 nucleotide sequence: TGTGCCAGCAGCTTAAAGCCAGGCGGGACTGAAGCTTTCTTT. This sequence encodes CASSLKPGGTEAFF.

A note on this clonotype: A library prepared for alpha chains yielded this beta chain as an off-target read; its size is of little meaning. The chain employs TRBV7-3 and TRBJ2-5; 14 bases match TRBD2. The CDR3 totals 15 residues. J gave up 6 bases and V 5 bases, and 5 bases lay outside the gene matches. CDR1 is SGHTA, CDR2 FQGTGA, per germline. For the CDR3, the DNA is TGTGCCAGCAGCCCGGGACTAGCGGGAGACAAGACCCAGTACTTC. Its protein product is CASSPGLAGDKTQYF.

This clonotype turned up a few times. Little can be read into the size of this beta chain, an off-target read in a library designed for alpha chains. The chain employs TRBV5-5 and TRBJ2-5; D perhaps matches TRBD1 (5 bases). The CDR3 runs to 13 residues. Germline V gives CDR1 SGHKS, CDR2 YYEKEE (reference sequence). V was cut by 4 bases and J by 0 bases, with 7 bases left in between. CDR3 sequence reads: CASSPTDQETQYF. CDR3 DNA: TGTGCCAGCAGCCCGACAGACCAAGAGACCCAGTACTTC.

With respect to this clonotype: This beta chain is a stray read from a library made for alpha chains; its abundance is not meaningful. The genes are TRBV5-1 and TRBJ2-2; D is undetermined. V was clipped by 0 bases and J by 2 bases, with 5 bases between them. This CDR3 spans 14 amino acids. CDR1 is SGHRS and CDR2 is YFSETQ in the germline V gene. The CDR3 DNA reads as TGCGCCAGCAGCTTGGGACCCAACACCGGGGAGCTGTTTTTT. Encoded protein: CASSLGPNTGELFF.

Comment on this clonotype: In a library made to pick up alpha chains, this beta chain is a stray read with a size that means little. The genes are TRBV5-1 and TRBJ2-1; 9 positions match TRBD2. The ends lost 0 bases at V and 4 bases at J; junction bases unmatched: 2. Germline V lookup: CDR1 SGHRS, CDR2 YFSETQ. This CDR3 region has 15 residues. The CDR3 reads CASSLASGIYNEQFF. CDR3 DNA: TGCGCCAGCAGCTTGGCTAGCGGGATTTACAATGAGCAGTTCTTC.

On this clonotype itself: Because this beta chain is a stray read in a library intended to capture alpha chains, its abundance should not be given much weight. The V call is TRBV12-3 or TRBV12-4, the J call TRBJ2-3, with D unresolved. The ends were cut back, 6 bases at V and 2 bases at J, with 3 bases in the middle. This CDR3 has 11 amino acids. CDR3 coding DNA: TGTGCCAGCAGGGTCACAGATACGCAGTATTTT. Protein sequence: CASRVTDTQYF.

Of note for this clonotype: Because the library targeted alpha chains, this beta chain is an off-target read whose size means little. The rearrangement uses TRBV11-2 and TRBJ2-3; no clear D gene. V gave up 1 base and J gave up 5 bases, with 4 bases separating them. CDR1 and CDR2 (germline): SGHAT, FQNNGV. The CDR3 sequence is 12 residues long. The CDR3 sequence: CASSLVRDTQYF. CDR3 in DNA: TGTGCCAGCAGCTTAGTGCGAGATACGCAGTATTTT.

This clonotype has only a few counts. A library made for alpha chains picked up this beta chain off target, so its size means little. This chain connects TRBV5-1 to TRBJ2-1; 13 bases map to TRBD2. CDR1 is SGHRS, CDR2 YFSETQ, per germline. V was pared by 3 bases and J by 11 bases, with 5 bases of the junction left unmatched. CDR3 length: 14 amino acids. DNA for the CDR3: TGCGCCAGCAGCTGGCGGACTAGCGGGAGCAAGCAGTTCTTC. This encodes CASSWRTSGSKQFF. Combining the CDR3 with reference TRBV5-1 and TRBJ2-1 gives the whole variable domain KAGVTQTPRYLIKTRGQQVTLSCSPISGHRSVSWYQQTPGQGLQFLFEYFSETQRNKGNFPGRFSGRQFSNSRSEMNVSTLELGDSALYLCASSWRTSGSKQFFGPGTRLTVL.

In regard to this clonotype: Found in a library prepared for alpha chains, this beta chain is an off-target read, and its abundance has little meaning. V and J are TRBV20-1 and TRBJ2-6; D gene unclear. V lost 5 bases and J lost 0, with 11 bases in between. CDR3 length: 15 residues. Germline V gene sequence: CDR1 DFQATT, CDR2 SNEGSKA (reference sequence). DNA of the CDR3: TGCAGTGCTTCAGAGGTTAGCTCTGGGGCCAACGTCCTGACTTTC. This codes for CSASEVSSGANVLTF.

For this clonotype: The CDR3 end shows no conserved phenylalanine or tryptophan, and so a read error is likely. This beta chain is an unintended read in a library built for alpha chains; its size means little. The V call is TRBV10-2, the J call TRBJ2-7; TRBD2 might be the D (6 bases). The length of the CDR3 is 17 residues. V was shortened by 1 base and J by 1 base, with 17 bases between the two germline ends. The germline V gene encodes CDR1 WSHSY and CDR2 SAAADI. Written as DNA, the CDR3 is TGCGCCAGCAGTGAGTACGGGTCGGGGGAAGGTTCCTACGAGCAGTACCTC. This codes for CASSEYGSGEGSYEQYL.

On this clonotype: This beta chain lies outside the target of a library built for alpha chains; its clone size means little. The V and J genes are TRBV28 and TRBJ2-4; D is uncertain. Deletions cut 6 bases from V and 5 bases from J, with 11 bases between. This CDR3 is built from 13 residues. Germline CDR1 and CDR2: MDHEN and SYDVKM. CDR3 loop: CASSLGVENIQYF. CDR3 bases: TGTGCCAGCAGCCTGGGTGTCGAAAACATTCAGTACTTC.

In regard to this clonotype: Little can be read into the size of this beta chain, an off-target read in a library designed for alpha chains. This rearrangement joins TRBV7-8 to TRBJ2-3; D possibly corresponds to TRBD2 (5 bases). The length of the CDR3 is 16 residues. Germline V gene data show CDR1 as SGHVS and CDR2 as FQNEAQ. The V and J ends lost 5 bases and 2 bases respectively, with 17 bases between them. CDR3 nucleotides: TGTGCCAGCAGCCGGTCTCGAGCGGTGTACACAGATACGCAGTATTTT. Its translation: CASSRSRAVYTDTQYF.

Note on this clonotype: The library was designed around alpha chains, so this beta chain is a stray read whose abundance carries little weight. V and J are TRBV6-5 and TRBJ2-7; possibly TRBD1 for D (6 bases). Per germline, CDR1 MNHEY and CDR2 SVGAGI. The CDR3 has 15 amino acids. Trimming left V 5 bases short and J 4 bases short, with 18 bases between. For the CDR3, the DNA is TGTGCCAGCAGTCCACCTGGGGGCGGTAGGTACGAGCAGTACTTC. This translates into CASSPPGGGRYEQYF.

In regard to this clonotype: A library prepared for alpha chains yielded this beta chain as an off-target read; its size is of little meaning. The chain has TRBV27 and TRBJ2-7; TRBD1 matches at 8 bases. Germline V gene data show CDR1 as MNHEY and CDR2 as SMNVEV (reference sequence). J lost 0 bases, V lost 5 bases, and 12 bases had no gene match. The CDR3 is 17 residues long. The CDR3 DNA reads TGTGCCAGCAGTCAGACAACCCGGGACAGGAGCTCCTACGAGCAGTACTTC. This encodes CASSQTTRDRSSYEQYF.

In the case of this clonotype: This beta chain is an unintended read in a library built for alpha chains; its size means little. V gene TRBV11-2 combines with J gene TRBJ2-7; 8 bases are a match to TRBD1. The V gene's germline CDR1 is SGHAT and CDR2 FQNNGV. The CDR3 length is 14 residues. V lost 5 bases, J lost 4 bases, and 7 bases stayed unmatched. DNA of the CDR3: TGTGCCAGCAGCGTAGGAAGGACAGGGTACGAGCAGTACTTC. This gives the protein CASSVGRTGYEQYF.